Listed here are 23 T cell receptor beta chains from one sample, sequenced in a study of breast tumors, draining lymph nodes, adjacent tissues. A single record per CDR3 protein comes from TCRdb applying MiXCR to the multiplex PCR reads. The sample lists under 45,000 distinct CDR3 sequences; 36% were seen once. The specimen was breast tumor tissue. The receptors originated from a female donor with breast cancer. Some clones in this sample may be carry-over from other donors' samples.

This clonotype was found many times. The CDR3 here is CASSFGQGGYEQYF. In nucleotides, the CDR3 is TGTGCCAGCAGCTTCGGGCAGGGAGGATACGAGCAGTACTTC. The chain links TRBV7-2 to TRBJ2-7; maybe TRBD2 (6 bases). The germline CDR1 and CDR2 sequences are SGHTA and FQGNSA. The CDR3 runs to 14 residues. V was trimmed by 3 bases and J by 4 bases, leaving 13 bases between them.

This clonotype appeared a single time. The chain links TRBV5-1 to TRBJ1-4, with a weak D call TRBD1 (5 bases). Trimming shortened V by 5 bases and J by 6 bases, and 17 bases separated the two germline ends. The CDR3 runs to 15 residues. Germline loops: CDR1 SGHRS, CDR2 YFSETQ. CDR3 region: CASRPLGEAYEKLFF. CDR3 DNA: TGCGCCAGCAGGCCCCTAGGGGAAGCCTATGAAAAACTGTTTTTT.

This clonotype has ten or more counts. V usage is TRBV29-1 and J usage is TRBJ1-2, with a tentative D call TRBD1 (5 bases). This CDR3 spans 13 amino acids. The germline V and J ends were trimmed by 3 bases and 6 bases, with 14 bases remaining between them. The V gene's germline CDR1 is SQVTM and CDR2 ANQGSEA. The DNA for the CDR3 is TGCAGCGTTGAGCCCAGGGACCTCCATGGCTACACCTTC. Translating gives CSVEPRDLHGYTF.

The V gene is TRBV7-8, the J gene TRBJ2-7; unclear D gene. This CDR3 spans 12 amino acids. Germline CDR1 reads SGHVS; CDR2 reads FQNEAQ. The germline V and J ends were trimmed by 5 bases and 2 bases, with 7 bases remaining between them. The CDR3 region is CASSAKAYEQYF. The DNA for the CDR3 is TGTGCCAGCAGCGCGAAGGCCTACGAGCAGTACTTC.

This clonotype came up many times. V usage is TRBV6-1 and J usage is TRBJ1-3; 9 positions agree with TRBD1. The CDR3 has 16 amino acids. The germline CDR1 and CDR2 sequences are MNHNS and SASEGT. Germline trimming cut 8 bases from V and 0 bases from J; bases unmatched to any gene: 8. CDR3 in amino acids: CASGRGTGSSGNTIYF. For the CDR3, the DNA is TGTGCCAGCGGCCGAGGGACAGGGAGCTCTGGAAACACCATATATTTT.

The chain has TRBV3-1 and TRBJ2-5, with 9 bases aligning to TRBD2. V lost 5 bases, J lost 2 bases, and 9 bases stayed unmatched. This CDR3 region has 16 residues. Germline V gene data show CDR1 as LGHDT and CDR2 as YNNKEL (reference sequence). The CDR3 region is CASSGGLAGFQETQYF. DNA for the CDR3: TGTGCCAGCAGCGGTGGTCTAGCGGGGTTTCAAGAGACCCAGTACTTC.

A remark on this clonotype: This may arise from a read error, as a much more abundant clone is one base away. V and J are TRBV20-1 and TRBJ1-5, with 11 bases matching TRBD1. The CDR3 length is 12 residues. The V gene's germline CDR1 is DFQATT and CDR2 SNEGSKA (reference sequence). CDR3 residues: CSAAGTGGPRHF. DNA for the CDR3: TGCAGTGCTGCGGGGACAGGGGGGCCCCGGCATTTT.

In its sample, this clonotype was seen many times. The chain links TRBV20-1 to TRBJ2-7; 9 bases map to TRBD2. V shed 5 bases, J shed 3 bases, and the junction held 14 bases outside the gene matches. The germline gives CDR1 DFQATT, CDR2 SNEGSKA (reference sequence). This CDR3 has 16 amino acids. CDR3 nucleotides: TGCAGTGCTTATAGACTAGCGGAGAAGGTGATCTACGAGCAGTACTTC. It codes for CSAYRLAEKVIYEQYF.

This clonotype was seen ten or more times. The genes are TRBV2 and TRBJ2-7; no clear D. The CDR3 has 13 amino acids. Trimming cost V 4 bases and J 0 bases, with 7 bases left between them. The germline gives CDR1 SNHLY, CDR2 FYNNEI. DNA for the CDR3: TGTGCCAGCAGTGGACGGAACTCCTACGAGCAGTACTTC. Residues: CASSGRNSYEQYF.

The table lists this clonotype with many counts. The rearrangement links TRBV5-4 to TRBJ2-5; the D call may be TRBD1 or TRBD2 (7 bases each). This CDR3 comprises 16 residues. From germline, CDR1 is SGHNT and CDR2 YYREEE (reference sequence). Trimming removed 4 bases from V and 5 bases from J, with 21 bases in between. CDR3 bases: TGTGCCAGCAGCCCCAGGGGGGGCAACTCGCTCGAGACCCAGTACTTC. Residues: CASSPRGGNSLETQYF. Using reference TRBV5-4 and TRBJ2-5 for the parts outside the CDR3, the full variable domain is ETGVTQSPTHLIKTRGQQVTLRCSSQSGHNTVSWYQQALGQGPQFIFQYYREEENGRGNFPPRFSGLQFPNYSSELNVNALELDDSALYLCASSPRGGNSLETQYFGPGTRLLVL.

The V call is TRBV10-3, the J call TRBJ2-5; D possibly corresponds to TRBD1 (5 bases). Trimming pared 6 bases from V and 2 bases from J, leaving 7 bases between. Germline CDR1 ENHRY, CDR2 SYGVKD. CDR3 length: 12 residues. CDR3 region: CAISRAQETQYF. CDR3 DNA: TGTGCCATCAGCAGGGCACAAGAGACCCAGTACTTC.

The rearrangement links TRBV12-3 or TRBV12-4 to TRBJ2-3; 11 nucleotides agree with TRBD2. V shed 5 bases, J shed 6 bases, and the junction held 4 bases outside the gene matches. The CDR3 is made up of 14 amino acids. CDR3 loop: CASSPSGRSDTQYF. The CDR3 nucleotides are TGTGCCAGCAGTCCTAGCGGGAGGTCGGATACGCAGTATTTT.

Details on this clonotype: A much larger clone lies one base from this, so it may be a read error. CDR3 protein: CSARELRTSLSGELFF. CDR3 in DNA: TGCAGTGCTAGAGAGCTCAGGACTAGTTTGTCCGGGGAGCTGTTTTTT. This sequence joins TRBV20-1 and TRBJ2-2; 7 bases map to TRBD2. Germline-derived CDR1 and CDR2 are DFQATT and SNEGSKA (reference sequence). CDR3 length: 16 amino acids. V lost 0 bases and J lost 6; bases outside the gene matches: 10.

This clonotype was recorded many times. This chain uses TRBV6-2 or TRBV6-3 with TRBJ1-2; the D gene is possibly TRBD1 (5 bases). From germline, CDR1 is MNHEY and CDR2 SVGEGT. This CDR3 has 13 residues. The germline V and J ends were trimmed by 3 bases and 8 bases, with 13 bases remaining between them. The CDR3 coding sequence is TGTGCCAGCAGTTATTCCTCCGGGACGGGCTACACCTTC. Its translation: CASSYSSGTGYTF.

The CDR3 DNA follows: TGCAGTGCTAGAGATAGACTAGCGGGCCGCCATACGCAGTATTTT. This translates into CSARDRLAGRHTQYF. The V gene is TRBV20-1, the J gene TRBJ2-3, with TRBD2 identical over 10 bases. The CDR3 runs to 15 residues. Trimming took 0 bases from V and 7 from J; bases not matched to a gene: 7. Germline loops: CDR1 DFQATT, CDR2 SNEGSKA (reference sequence).

In its sample, this clonotype was seen once. V is TRBV20-1 and J is TRBJ2-7; 10 bases are a match to TRBD2. The CDR3 is 14 residues long. CDR1 and CDR2 (germline): DFQATT, SNEGSKA (reference sequence). The J segment lost 3 bases and the V segment lost 3 bases, leaving 5 bases of the junction unmatched. CDR3: CSASDRLAGYEQYF. The CDR3 DNA reads as TGCAGTGCTAGTGATAGACTAGCGGGCTACGAGCAGTACTTC.

By frequency in the sample, this clonotype is medium-sized. J is TRBJ1-6 and V is TRBV7-9; D is ambiguous. Per the germline V gene, CDR1 is SEHNR and CDR2 is FQNEAQ (reference sequence). Trimming shortened V by 4 bases and J by 7 bases, and 8 bases separated the two germline ends. This CDR3 region has 13 residues. The CDR3 here is CASSSVENSPLHF. The CDR3, as DNA: TGTGCCAGCAGCTCGGTCGAGAATTCACCCCTCCACTTT.

This clonotype was seen many times. The J gene is TRBJ2-7, the V gene TRBV6-1; 9 bases align to TRBD1. This CDR3 region has 15 residues. Losses at the gene ends were 6 bases for V and 1 base for J; bases not matched to a gene: 7. Germline V CDR1 and CDR2: MNHNS, SASEGT. CDR3: CASRTGTGLSYEQYF. The CDR3 DNA sequence: TGTGCCAGCAGGACCGGGACAGGGCTATCCTACGAGCAGTACTTC.

This clonotype was recorded many times. The chain joins TRBV5-1 to TRBJ2-7; no definite D call. This CDR3 has 16 residues. CDR1 and CDR2 from the germline V gene are SGHRS and YFSETQ. Trimming removed 0 bases at V and 2 bases at J, with 15 bases between. This CDR3 is CASSLDSASDAYEQYF. CDR3 coding DNA: TGCGCCAGCAGCTTGGATTCGGCCAGCGACGCCTACGAGCAGTACTTC.

To note about this clonotype: The CDR3 ends on some other residue instead of the conserved phenylalanine or tryptophan, so this is likely a read error. The DNA is omitted, as the CDR3 cannot be located on it reliably, and the CDR3 follows TCRdb's listing. The chain is built from TRBV7-2 and TRBJ1-2. The CDR3 has 8 amino acids, counting both end residues. The V gene's germline CDR1 is SGHTA and CDR2 FQGNSA. CDR3 region: CASSLEFL.

In this sample, this clonotype turned up many times. This chain joins TRBV9 and TRBJ2-6; 12 bases are shared with TRBD2. The ends lost 0 bases at V and 0 bases at J; junction bases unmatched: 7. The germline V gene has CDR1 SGDLS and CDR2 YYNGEE. This CDR3 has 20 amino acids. The CDR3 bases are TGTGCCAGCAGCGTAGGCCTAGCGGGGGGGGTAAGCTCTGGGGCCAACGTCCTGACTTTC. Its protein product is CASSVGLAGGVSSGANVLTF.

This clonotype was counted many times. The rearrangement joins TRBV19 to TRBJ2-1; D is unclear. The germline V and J ends were trimmed by 0 bases and 9 bases, with 12 bases remaining between them. The CDR3 extends over 14 amino acids. Per germline, CDR1 LNHDA and CDR2 SQIVND (reference sequence). The CDR3 DNA reads as TGTGCCAGTAGTATAGATTCCAATCTCGGTGAGCAGTTCTTC. This translates into CASSIDSNLGEQFF. The variable domain in full, with the rest retrieved from reference TRBV19 and TRBJ2-1, is DGGITQSPKYLFRKEGQNVTLSCEQNLNHDAMYWYRQDPGQGLRLIYYSQIVNDFQKGDIAEGYSVSREKKESFPLTVTSAQKNPTAFYLCASSIDSNLGEQFFGPGTRLTVL.

This chain links TRBV29-1 with TRBJ2-3; D is possibly TRBD1 or TRBD2 (6 bases each). V dropped 4 bases and J dropped 8 bases, with 19 bases sitting between them. The CDR3 sequence is 14 residues long. Germline-derived CDR1 and CDR2 are SQVTM and ANQGSEA. This CDR3 reads CSVGEQGGFGTQYF. The DNA of the CDR3 is TGCAGCGTTGGTGAACAGGGAGGCTTTGGTACGCAGTATTTT.